Listed below are T cell receptor beta chains from one sample, sequenced in a study of naive and memory T cell subsets. One entry per CDR3 protein, called by TCRdb with MiXCR from the UMI-ligation and nested PCR reads. The data show roughly 140,000 distinct CDR3 sequences, with approximately 21% seen just once and 0.6% to 0.7% held by the top ten. Material: naive CD8+ T cells from blood. All receptors come from a human donor in good health. Both conserved end residues are part of each CDR3.

v_call | cdr3_length | cdr3_aa
TRBV21-1 | 16 | CASSKLLRVFASPLHF
TRBV4-3 | 15 | CASSQEWGGNQPQHF
TRBV6-5 | 15 | CASSYVRLGLCGYTF
TRBV7-3 | 15 | CASSLTGTGEWEQFF
TRBV10-3 | 13 | CAIRDRDPYEQYF
TRBV12-3/TRBV12-4 | 14 | CASSLRGGSHEQFF
TRBV7-9 | 13 | CASSYLDSYGYTF
TRBV13 | 15 | CASSTGTGFPYEQYF
TRBV4-1 | 13 | CASSQARINEQFF
TRBV6-5 | 16 | CASSYSAWEGKNIQYF
TRBV3-1 | 15 | CASSQEPGPYNEQFF
TRBV6-1 | 17 | CASSEDTGFILSYEQYF
TRBV12-3/TRBV12-4 | 13 | CASSLPAASEQFF
TRBV13 | 16 | CASSYNSWGRDSPLHF
TRBV5-6 | 12 | CANSLGRRELFF
TRBV7-2 | 13 | CASSSGPRYEQYF
TRBV27 | 16 | CASTWGTGQSVYEQYF
TRBV13 | 14 | CASSQGENGQPQHF
TRBV29-1 | 14 | CSGQGLKKKGEQFF
TRBV6-6 | 19 | CASSYSISRTLLSTDTQYF
TRBV28 | 14 | CASRPTGSSYEQYF
TRBV9 | 13 | CASSVDGGTEAFF
TRBV4-3 | 15 | CASSQVSGGPGEQYF
TRBV5-1 | 15 | CASSLEGASYNEQFF
TRBV4-1 | 14 | CASSQGVMNTEAFF
TRBV11-1 | 11 | CASSDQETQYF
TRBV29-1 | 16 | CSVEGEWTDRRYEQYF
TRBV9 | 14 | CASSVGGEANEQFF
TRBV30 | 15 | CAWNAGPLMNTEAFF
TRBV12-5 | 13 | CASGLDRIYGYTF
TRBV6-5 | 14 | CASSYTAENYGYTF
TRBV28 | 14 | CASRRTGGAGEQYF
TRBV9 | 16 | CASSVGGGDGNTEAFF
TRBV28 | 15 | CASRRGLAEYYEQYF
TRBV27 | 12 | CASSTLTDTQYF
TRBV5-1 | 15 | CASSFGEGQGTEAFF
TRBV12-3/TRBV12-4 | 11 | CASSPRTRQYF
TRBV30 | 12 | CAWSQGLTEAFF
TRBV6-2/TRBV6-3 | 13 | CASSYGVKNIQYF
TRBV7-9 | 13 | CASSLKRGNEQFF
TRBV30 | 11 | CAWTTTGELFF
TRBV29-1 | 14 | CSVVLAGTPYEQYF
TRBV20-1 | 16 | CSARVTSPSSYNEQFF
TRBV12-3/TRBV12-4 | 16 | CASTPGSGSVTGELFF